This TCR beta chain was identified during a study of T cell therapy after organ transplantation. As for the study in general: CMV-specific T cells, median 1.92 x 10^8, were given as 2 to 6 intravenous infusions.

Drug-resistant or recurrent cytomegalovirus affected these solid-organ transplant recipient patients. TCRdb keeps only in-frame clones here, not all; method: immunoSEQ multiplex PCR. The sample lists tens of thousands of clones, about 95% occurring once. Study results and limitations: Both transferred clonotypes and endogenous ones absent from products apparently reconstituted.

Of note for this clone: The target antigen is unknown.

Sequencing used CD8+ T cells from blood, obtained before autologous CMV-specific T cell therapy. The receptor's source is a human patient who had received a solid organ transplant and had CMV disease.

DNA of the CDR3: TGTGCCAGCAGCGTCGAAGGACTAGCGGGAGTCGGCTCCTACAATGAGCAGTTCTTC. This encodes CASSVEGLAGVGSYNEQFF. This chain joins TRBV9 and TRBJ2-1; 13 positions match TRBD2. V shed 2 bases and J 0 bases; nucleotides not matched to a gene: 8. In germline, CDR1 is SGDLS, CDR2 YYNGEE. The CDR3 runs to 19 residues. The variable domain in full, completed from reference TRBV9 and TRBJ2-1, reads DSGVTQTPKHLITATGQRVTLRCSPRSGDLSVYWYQQSLDQGLQFLIQYYNGEERAKGNILERFSAQQFPDLHSELNLSSLELGDSALYFCASSVEGLAGVGSYNEQFFGPGTRLTVL.